These T cell receptor beta chains were read from a single sample in a study of beta chain features in type 1 diabetes. TCRdb's copy holds only in-frame clones and misses some; the assay was immunoSEQ multiplex PCR. This sample carries hundreds of thousands of clones, about 15% of them seen once, and the ten largest clones take 0.015% to 0.019%. Sequenced: naive CD4+ T cells from blood. The receptor source for this set is a man between 18 and 35 years old with type 1 diabetes. CDR3s include the opening cysteine and the closing phenylalanine or tryptophan. The D gene is left open where the match is weak. Size values are once, few and many counts, or a class for expanded clones, and some rows have none.

d_call: TRBD1
j_call: TRBJ2-6
v_call: TRBV28
clone_size: .
cdr3_aa: CASSLGRQGSGANVLTF

d_call: TRBD1
j_call: TRBJ1-2
v_call: TRBV30
clone_size: few
cdr3_aa: CAWSRDRGHYGYTF

d_call: TRBD2
j_call: TRBJ2-5
v_call: TRBV28
clone_size: .
cdr3_aa: CASSQGLASRDSGETQYF

d_call: .
j_call: TRBJ1-4
v_call: TRBV6-6
clone_size: few
cdr3_aa: CASSLHPIATNEKLFF

d_call: .
j_call: TRBJ1-1
v_call: TRBV2
clone_size: .
cdr3_aa: CASSEAGMWVTEAFF

d_call: .
j_call: TRBJ1-1
v_call: TRBV29-1
clone_size: .
cdr3_aa: CSVTEGPDSFYEAFF

d_call: .
j_call: TRBJ2-7
v_call: TRBV7-2
clone_size: .
cdr3_aa: CASSLVDSRYEQYF

d_call: .
j_call: TRBJ1-2
v_call: TRBV7-9
clone_size: .
cdr3_aa: CASSRAGVIGYGYTF

d_call: .
j_call: TRBJ1-2
v_call: TRBV28
clone_size: few
cdr3_aa: CASSFGSYGYTF

d_call: TRBD2
j_call: TRBJ2-7
v_call: TRBV29-1
clone_size: .
cdr3_aa: CSVGGGGSSYEQYF

d_call: .
j_call: TRBJ1-1
v_call: TRBV18
clone_size: once
cdr3_aa: CASSPVTMGGTEAFF

d_call: .
j_call: TRBJ2-3
v_call: TRBV9
clone_size: .
cdr3_aa: CASSWNRDSTDTQYF

d_call: .
j_call: TRBJ2-6
v_call: TRBV7-9
clone_size: .
cdr3_aa: CASSVQGSGANVLTF

d_call: TRBD2
j_call: TRBJ2-4
v_call: TRBV7-2
clone_size: .
cdr3_aa: CASSRPGLAAAKNIQYF

d_call: TRBD2
j_call: TRBJ2-7
v_call: TRBV10-3
clone_size: few
cdr3_aa: CAIRKNTSGVSYEQYF

d_call: TRBD1
j_call: TRBJ1-5
v_call: TRBV4-2
clone_size: few
cdr3_aa: CASSQRQGGNQPQHF

d_call: .
j_call: TRBJ2-7
v_call: TRBV5-6
clone_size: .
cdr3_aa: CASRIRDFSYEQYF

d_call: TRBD2
j_call: TRBJ2-5
v_call: TRBV7-2
clone_size: .
cdr3_aa: CASSTVAGPETQYF

d_call: TRBD2
j_call: TRBJ2-5
v_call: TRBV28
clone_size: few
cdr3_aa: CASRHKSGGTQYF

d_call: TRBD1
j_call: TRBJ1-1
v_call: TRBV19
clone_size: few
cdr3_aa: CASRQTNRGVNTEAFF